This T cell receptor beta chain emerged from a study of OX40 agonist ivuxolimab in advanced cancers. For the study at large: The patients received agonistic anti-OX40 (CD134) antibody ivuxolimab. General study results and limits: Certain nonresponders additionally had low normalized T-cell clonal expansion.

Generated by immunoSEQ multiplex PCR, the TCRdb table keeps only in-frame clones and is missing some. The sample lists about 63,000 clones; about three quarters were seen once. From germline, CDR1 is KGHSH and CDR2 LQKENI. This CDR3 contains 17 residues. Concerning this clone: Its antigen is as yet unknown. Compared with germline, one end of the junction differs, possibly owing to a read error.

V usage is TRBV18 and J usage is TRBJ2-2; 14 bases match TRBD2. This specimen consisted of CD4+ or CD8+ T cells sorted from blood, obtained in a trial of the OX40 agonist ivuxolimab. The source of this sequence is an adult with an advanced solid tumor such as melanoma, head and neck, liver or kidney cancer. CDR3 bases: TGTGCCAGCCCACCCCGGACTAGCGGGGGGCTCACCGGGGAGCTGTTTTTT. It encodes CASPPRTSGGLTGELFF.